This TCR beta chain appears in the sequencing data of a study of Ad26.COV2.S vaccination and SARS-CoV-2 variants. Study-level background: Once, or twice with 56 days between doses, Ad26.COV2.S was given intramuscularly. Findings and caveats of the study: Spike-specific TCR breadth ran higher among vaccine recipients than placebo recipients. Substantial response breadth was reportedly seen for spike-specific CD8+ and CD4+ T cells after vaccination. TCR breadth and depth analyses may have underestimated total T cell responses.

Noted treatment: about 20 received Ad26.COV2.S at low or high dose, single or two shots; roughly five received placebo; per-sample allocation not given. Repertoires come from day 63 after the first vaccine or placebo injection. In this sample, this clone turned up a few times. Its specificity is not known. In the same sample, other DNA sequences code for this CDR3. Germline CDR1 is SGHRS and CDR2 is YFSETQ. The germline V and J ends were trimmed by 0 bases and 3 bases, with 4 bases remaining between them. The CDR3 has 12 residues. Only in-frame clones appear in the TCRdb table, and some are missing; sequencing was by immunoSEQ multiplex PCR. The top ten hold around 13% of the sample, which has 500,000 or so clones, 87% seen once.

The chain couples TRBV5-1 to TRBJ2-7; D call uncertain. This TCR was recovered from a person between 18 and 65 years old who received the Ad26.COV2.S COVID-19 vaccine or a placebo. Sequencing used peripheral blood, obtained in a trial of Ad26.COV2.S vaccine versus placebo. The CDR3 loop is CASSLVGYEQYF. Here the CDR3 DNA reads TGCGCCAGCAGCTTGGTCGGCTACGAGCAGTACTTC.